The entry below describes one TCR beta chain. It has no known antigen specificity. Within one base of it there is no much larger clone, and no base qualities were kept. Read against the paper, the sample's time point label means: persistent/refractory GD, antithyroid drugs over 5 years with positive TRAb. For both TCR sequencing and RNA sequencing, RNA was extracted from PBMCs using TRIzol. Graves' disease was diagnosed according to American Thyroid Association guidelines. Patients for the study were recruited at an endocrinology department in Xi'an, China. Each patient gave approximately 9.7 milliliters of peripheral blood, collected in an EDTA anticoagulant tube. Ficoll Paque Plus density gradient separation was used to isolate PBMCs, and no additional T cell sorting was done. An Agilent 2100 Bioanalyzer and agarose gel were used to assess RNA quality, and a NanoDrop 2000 was used to measure RNA concentration.

The data are from a study of regulatory T cells in long-lasting Graves disease (dated by TCRdb to the early 2020s). Background on the whole study: To count as having persistent Graves' disease, a patient had to have received antithyroid drug treatment for over 5 years with TSH receptor autoantibodies remaining persistently positive. Patients with persistent Graves' disease were compared with patients with newly diagnosed Graves' disease using TCR sequencing and RNA sequencing of peripheral blood. The study took place in China and was registered as a clinical trial. A total of about 33 samples underwent TCR sequencing, from about 13 patients with persistent Graves' disease and 20 or so patients with newly diagnosed Graves' disease. Persistent Graves' disease patients in the clinical cohort had taken antithyroid drugs for roughly ten years on average. What the work shows at the level of the full study, not this receptor alone: As a limitation, the authors acknowledged that the small sample size may reduce accuracy. Lower TCR Shannon entropy and fewer highly expanded clones were observed in persistent Graves' disease patients than in newly diagnosed patients, which suggested clonal expansion. Sequencing and analysis were limited to the TCR beta chain. A larger number of public clonotypes was shared among persistent patients (about 2,700) than among newly diagnosed patients (around 970). Because the primary lesion, thyroid tissue, could not be accessed, the study looked at peripheral blood alone. Preferential use of TRBV28, TRBJ1-2 and TRBJ2-5 was observed in persistent disease, whereas TRBV20-1 and TRBJ2-1 were favored in newly diagnosed disease.

From a lookup of the germline V gene (reference sequence), CDR1 and CDR2 are GTSNPN and SVGIG. Including the terminal cysteine and phenylalanine, the CDR3 comprises 13 residues. Only the CDR3 part of the read is kept: 39 bases, read in frame from the first base. V gives up 3 bases and J gives up 3 bases, and the segment between their germline ends measures 11 bases. Libraries were prepared through multiplex PCR. Instrument on record: Illumina HiSeq 4000. CDR3 regions were amplified by Arm-PCR with iRepertoire HTBI primers to construct TCR beta libraries. Before sequencing, the PCR products underwent gel purification. For the original study's pipeline: Gene usage analysis of CDR3 amino acid clonotypes relied on the approximately 68 TRBV and 14 TRBJ segments identified across samples. COPE and FqMerger were used to merge the filtered high-quality paired reads into contigs. BLAST was used to align contigs to IMGT TRBV, TRBD and TRBJ reference genes, and CDR3 was defined according to IMGT. Clonotypes above 0.1% frequency were classified as highly expanded clones. Shannon entropy served as the measure of repertoire diversity, while the Gini coefficient captured V-J evenness. Clonotypes shared by more than one individual were considered public. Through fastp at Q25 and MiXCR, TCRdb rebuilt clones from the public reads, retaining in-frame beta chains. Rows merge per CDR3 protein into single entries with the most common DNA and genes. These V and J calls rely on TCRdb rather than the paper's analysis. The sample records about 310,000 distinct CDR3 sequences, around 20% of which are singletons. The ten largest clones capture roughly three fifths of the sample.

The sequence links TRBV30 to TRBJ1-2; no confident D gene assignment can be made. The sample consisted of peripheral blood mononuclear cells (PBMCs), taken when the disease was refractory, from a patient treated with antithyroid drugs. The clonotype comes from a female donor with Graves disease. The CDR3 is CAWRILSDYGYTF. The sequence in DNA is TGTGCCTGGAGGATCTTATCGGACTATGGCTACACCTTC.